Listed here are 11 T cell receptor beta chains from one sample, sequenced in a study of T cell changes during pregnancy in multiple sclerosis. Method: immunoSEQ multiplex PCR; TCRdb's copy keeps in-frame clones and lacks some. Of fewer than 95,000 clones in the sample, 85% to 95% are singletons; the top ten hold about 4.5%. The sample here was peripheral blood, taken in the first trimester of pregnancy. The receptor set was obtained from a female donor with multiple sclerosis, enrolled in a pregnancy study.

V usage is TRBV11-2 and J usage is TRBJ1-2, with 8 bases aligning to TRBD1. There are 13 residues in the CDR3. Germline CDR1 SGHAT, CDR2 FQNNGV. Losses at the gene ends were 4 bases for V and 5 bases for J; bases not matched to a gene: 3. CDR3 sequence reads: CASSSGGMYGYTF. As DNA, the CDR3 is TGTGCCAGCAGCTCAGGGGGCATGTATGGCTACACCTTC.

The V call is TRBV18, the J call TRBJ2-6, with D unclear. Germline CDR1 is KGHSH and CDR2 is LQKENI. V dropped 2 bases and J dropped 2 bases, with 4 bases sitting between them. There are 14 residues in the CDR3. The CDR3 spells CASSPSTGANVLTF. CDR3 in DNA: TGTGCCAGCTCACCAAGCACTGGGGCCAACGTCCTGACTTTC. The full variable domain, in which reference TRBV18 and TRBJ2-6 provide the parts outside the CDR3, is NAGVMQNPRHLVRRRGQEARLRCSPMKGHSHVYWYRQLPEEGLKFMVYLQKENIIDESGMPKERFSAEFPKEGPSILRIQQVVRGDSAAYFCASSPSTGANVLTFGAGSRLTVL.

The table lists this clone with many counts. Here the CDR3 reads CASSWGGSQPQHF. The CDR3 coding sequence is TGTGCCAGCAGTTGGGGGGGTAGTCAGCCCCAGCATTTT. V is TRBV27 and J is TRBJ1-5; tentative D call: TRBD1 (5 bases). Trimming left V 4 bases short and J 6 bases short, with 10 bases between. Germline V CDR1 and CDR2: MNHEY, SMNVEV (reference sequence). CDR3 size: 13 residues.

This sequence joins TRBV5-1 and TRBJ2-6, with a possible D match to TRBD2 (6 bases). Germline V gives CDR1 SGHRS, CDR2 YFSETQ. V was shortened by 1 base and J by 0 bases, with 14 bases between the two germline ends. The CDR3 spans 18 residues. CDR3: CASSLFGGISSGANVLTF. In nucleotides, the CDR3 is TGCGCCAGCAGCTTGTTCGGCGGGATAAGCTCTGGGGCCAACGTCCTGACTTTC.

The V call is TRBV7-2, the J call TRBJ2-7; 8 nucleotides line up with TRBD2. J lost 4 bases, V lost 5 bases, and 4 bases had no gene match. The CDR3 totals 13 residues. From germline, CDR1 is SGHTA and CDR2 FQGNSA. Written as DNA, the CDR3 is TGTGCCAGCAGCCTTAGCGGGGCTTACGAGCAGTACTTC. This translates into CASSLSGAYEQYF.

This rearrangement joins TRBV29-1 to TRBJ1-2; D call uncertain. Trimming took off 1 base at V and 8 bases at J, with 14 bases between the two ends. This CDR3 has 13 amino acids. Germline V gives CDR1 SQVTM, CDR2 ANQGSEA. The CDR3 region is CSVEVVAGGGYTF. The CDR3 DNA sequence: TGCAGCGTTGAAGTCGTCGCGGGAGGAGGCTACACCTTC.

The rearrangement uses TRBV19 and TRBJ2-6; D remains unclear. The CDR3 loop spans 14 amino acids. The ends were cut back, 7 bases at V and 2 bases at J, with 9 bases in the middle. Per germline, CDR1 LNHDA and CDR2 SQIVND (reference sequence). The chain's CDR3 is CASTNYPGANVLTF. Written as DNA, the CDR3 is TGTGCCAGTACCAACTACCCTGGGGCCAACGTCCTGACTTTC. Full variable domain (missing parts from reference TRBV19 and TRBJ2-6): DGGITQSPKYLFRKEGQNVTLSCEQNLNHDAMYWYRQDPGQGLRLIYYSQIVNDFQKGDIAEGYSVSREKKESFPLTVTSAQKNPTAFYLCASTNYPGANVLTFGAGSRLTVL.

This sequence joins TRBV19 and TRBJ1-2; no definite D call. V lost 5 bases and J 2 bases, leaving 9 bases between the germline ends. Germline lookup yields CDR1 LNHDA and CDR2 SQIVND (reference sequence). The CDR3 runs 13 residues. The CDR3 DNA follows: TGTGCCAGTAGTCGGAGAGAGAACTATGGCTACACCTTC. Amino acid sequence: CASSRRENYGYTF.

This chain uses TRBV6-1 with TRBJ1-2; a weak D match, TRBD1 (5 bases). V lost 2 bases and J 2 bases, leaving 15 bases between the germline ends. CDR1 and CDR2 (germline): MNHNS, SASEGT. This CDR3 contains 16 residues. The CDR3 DNA reads TGTGCCAGCAGTGAAAGGGGAATGGGGGGAAACTATGGCTACACCTTC. Encoded protein: CASSERGMGGNYGYTF.

The J gene is TRBJ1-6, the V gene TRBV5-6, with TRBD1 matching 10 bases. CDR1 is SGHDT, CDR2 YYEEEE, per germline. This CDR3 is built from 16 residues. V was clipped by 6 bases and J by 6 bases; unmatched bases: 9. CDR3 region: CASNAGTGEINSPLHF. CDR3 coding DNA: TGTGCCAGCAACGCGGGGACAGGGGAGATTAATTCACCCCTCCACTTT.

The chain carries TRBV19 and TRBJ1-2, with TRBD1 matching 8 bases. The CDR3 spans 13 residues. J was trimmed by 10 bases and V by 4 bases; bases with no gene match: 8. Germline V gives CDR1 LNHDA, CDR2 SQIVND (reference sequence). The CDR3 sequence: CASSTRQGRDYTF. CDR3 nucleotide sequence: TGTGCCAGTAGTACCCGACAGGGGAGGGACTACACCTTC.